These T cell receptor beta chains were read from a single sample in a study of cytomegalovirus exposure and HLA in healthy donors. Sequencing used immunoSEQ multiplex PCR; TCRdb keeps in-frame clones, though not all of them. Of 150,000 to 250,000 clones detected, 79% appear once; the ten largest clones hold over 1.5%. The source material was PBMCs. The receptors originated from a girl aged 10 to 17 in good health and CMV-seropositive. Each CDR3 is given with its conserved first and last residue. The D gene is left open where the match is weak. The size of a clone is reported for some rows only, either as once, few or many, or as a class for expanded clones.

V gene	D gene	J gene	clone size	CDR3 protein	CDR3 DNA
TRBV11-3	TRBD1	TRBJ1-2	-	CASSSSGTGGDGYTF	TGTGCCAGCAGCTCCTCCGGGACAGGGGGCGATGGCTACACCTTC
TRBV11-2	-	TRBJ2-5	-	CASSLSGNQETQYF	TGTGCCAGCAGCTTATCCGGGAACCAAGAGACCCAGTACTTC
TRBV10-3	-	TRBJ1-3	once	CAISGRGSDEDSGNTIYF	TGTGCCATCAGTGGTAGGGGATCGGACGAGGACTCTGGAAACACCATATATTTT
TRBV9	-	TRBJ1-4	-	CASSVGQAPEKLFF	TGTGCCAGCAGCGTAGGACAGGCCCCAGAAAAACTGTTTTTT
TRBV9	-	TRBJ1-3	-	CASSTRGDRFSGNTIYF	TGTGCCAGCAGCACCAGGGGCGACCGCTTCTCTGGAAACACCATATATTTT
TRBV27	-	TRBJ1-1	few	CASSLSMSATNTEAFF	TGTGCCAGCAGTTTATCGATGAGCGCAACCAACACTGAAGCTTTCTTT
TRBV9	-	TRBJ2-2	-	CASSTHTGELFF	TGTGCCAGCAGCACACACACCGGGGAGCTGTTTTTT
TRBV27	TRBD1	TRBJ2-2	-	CASRQGRNTGELFF	TGTGCCAGTAGACAGGGCAGGAACACCGGGGAGCTGTTTTTT
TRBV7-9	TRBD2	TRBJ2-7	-	CASSSSGGIPYEQYF	TGTGCCAGCAGCTCTAGCGGGGGGATACCCTACGAGCAGTACTTC
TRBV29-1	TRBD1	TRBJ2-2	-	CSARTGRELFF	TGCAGCGCGAGGACAGGGAGGGAGCTGTTTTTT
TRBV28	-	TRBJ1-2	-	CASSFRYGYTF	TGTGCCAGCAGTTTCCGCTATGGCTACACCTTC
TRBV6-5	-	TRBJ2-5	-	CASSYGAWSETQYF	TGTGCCAGCAGTTACGGGGCGTGGTCAGAGACCCAGTACTTC
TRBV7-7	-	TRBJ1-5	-	CASDKGGNQPQHF	TGTGCCAGCGATAAAGGGGGCAATCAGCCCCAGCATTTT
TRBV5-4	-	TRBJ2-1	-	CASSSPGNEQFF	TGTGCCAGCAGCTCCCCAGGAAATGAGCAGTTCTTC
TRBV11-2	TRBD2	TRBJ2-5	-	CASSLSLADLLQETQYF	TGTGCCAGCAGCTTATCTCTAGCGGACTTACTTCAAGAGACCCAGTACTTC
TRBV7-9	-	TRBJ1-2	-	CASSLGGSCGYTF	TGTGCCAGCAGCTTAGGCGGCTCGTGTGGCTACACCTTC
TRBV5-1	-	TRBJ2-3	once	CASSLVQGGTDTQYF	TGCGCCAGCAGCTTGGTACAGGGAGGGACAGATACGCAGTATTTT
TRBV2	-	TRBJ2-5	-	CASSETGETQYF	TGTGCCAGCAGTGAAACGGGAGAGACCCAGTACTTC
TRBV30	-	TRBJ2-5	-	CAHHERETQYF	TGTGCTCACCACGAGAGGGAGACCCAGTACTTC
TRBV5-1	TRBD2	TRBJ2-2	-	CASSLASGGYTGELFF	TGCGCCAGCAGCTTGGCTAGCGGGGGATACACCGGGGAGCTGTTTTTT
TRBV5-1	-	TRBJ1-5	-	CASSLAPDQPQHF	TGCGCCAGCAGCTTGGCTCCCGATCAGCCCCAGCATTTT
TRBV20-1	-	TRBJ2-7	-	CSARSRYEQYF	TGCAGTGCTAGAAGCAGGTACGAGCAGTACTTC
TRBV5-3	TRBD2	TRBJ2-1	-	CARSPLRGTSGGAEGGEQFF	TGTGCCAGAAGCCCGCTGAGGGGGACTAGCGGGGGGGCCGAGGGGGGTGAGCAGTTCTTC
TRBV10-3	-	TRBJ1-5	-	CAISGGNSNQPQHF	TGTGCCATCAGTGGAGGGAATAGCAATCAGCCCCAGCATTTT
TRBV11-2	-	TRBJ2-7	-	CASSPTGPRTYEQYF	TGTGCCAGCAGTCCGACCGGGCCCAGGACATACGAGCAGTACTTC
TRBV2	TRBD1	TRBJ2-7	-	CASNLDRGYEQYF	TGTGCCAGCAACCTGGACAGGGGGTACGAGCAGTACTTC
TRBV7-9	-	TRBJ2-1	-	CASSFETLTGITINEQFF	TGTGCCAGCAGCTTCGAGACCCTTACCGGGATTACCATCAATGAGCAGTTCTTC
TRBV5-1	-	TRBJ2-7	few	CASSFAVSYEQYF	TGCGCCAGCAGCTTCGCAGTCTCCTACGAGCAGTACTTC